The 32 T cell receptor beta chains given below trace back to one sample, sequenced in a study of post-analysis software for immune sequencing data. Each TCR beta cDNA library carried unique molecular identifiers. Each CDR3 protein is one row after TCRdb ran MiXCR on the PCR reads. This table holds roughly 800,000 distinct CDR3 sequences, approximately 50% found once. No antigen is known for these receptors. Study-level points and caveats: Relative to controls, patients had about 5 TRBV segments at higher frequency, with TRBV5-6, TRBV5-1 and TRBV20-1 among these.

Sequencing was done on a sample of blood. The receptors shown here come from a girl aged 10 to 17 with multiple sclerosis.

The chain couples TRBV20-1 to TRBJ2-2, with 9 bases aligning to TRBD1. Germline CDR1 DFQATT, CDR2 SNEGSKA (reference sequence). The CDR3 is 15 residues long. J lost 7 bases, V lost 2 bases, and 8 bases had no gene match. The DNA for the CDR3 is TGCAGTGCTAGAAAAGTCGGGACAGGGTTCGGGGAGCTGTTTTTT. Residues: CSARKVGTGFGELFF.

V gene TRBV29-1 combines with J gene TRBJ2-1; possibly TRBD1 or TRBD2 for D (5 bases each). CDR3 length: 14 amino acids. Germline CDR1 is SQVTM and CDR2 is ANQGSEA. With 2 bases removed from V and 6 bases from J, the gap between germline ends came to 14 bases. The CDR3 reads CSVEPGRVGNEQFF. CDR3 bases: TGCAGCGTTGAACCGGGGCGGGTAGGCAATGAGCAGTTCTTC.

The sample holds a few counts of this clonotype. The gene calls are TRBV5-1 and TRBJ2-7; 14 positions match TRBD2. The J call is uncertain, as TRBJ2-5 better fits the DNA end. The CDR3 has 16 residues. CDR1 and CDR2 (germline): SGHRS, YFSETQ. CDR3 sequence: CASSNGLAGGEETQYF. The CDR3 region has the DNA TGCGCCAGCAGCAATGGACTAGCGGGAGGTGAAGAGACCCAGTACTTC.

A few counts support this clonotype. This sequence joins TRBV27 and TRBJ1-1, with D possibly TRBD1 on 5 matching bases. V was cut by 3 bases and J by 0 bases, with 14 bases left in between. The CDR3 covers 16 residues. Germline loops: CDR1 MNHEY, CDR2 SMNVEV (reference sequence). The CDR3 is CASSLGPGRLNTEAFF. The DNA for the CDR3 is TGTGCCAGCAGTTTGGGACCCGGACGGTTGAACACTGAAGCTTTCTTT.

The chain combines TRBV11-2 with TRBJ1-2, with D hard to call. Germline-derived CDR1 and CDR2 are SGHAT and FQNNGV. V lost 4 bases, J lost 3 bases, and 12 bases lay in between. The CDR3 sequence is 14 residues long. CDR3 in amino acids: CASSSGGSHYGYTF. In DNA, the CDR3 is TGTGCCAGCAGCTCTGGTGGCAGCCACTATGGCTACACCTTC. The variable domain in full, with the rest retrieved from reference TRBV11-2 and TRBJ1-2, is EAGVAQSPRYKIIEKRQSVAFWCNPISGHATLYWYQQILGQGPKLLIQFQNNGVVDDSQLPKDRFSAERLKGVDSTLKIQPAKLEDSAVYLCASSSGGSHYGYTFGSGTRLTVV.

The V gene is TRBV5-1, the J gene TRBJ2-7, with no clear D. Per germline, CDR1 SGHRS and CDR2 YFSETQ. CDR3 length equals 12 residues. V was pared by 1 base and J by 7 bases, with 9 bases between. The CDR3: CASSLNGDEQYF. CDR3 DNA sequence: TGCGCCAGCAGCTTGAATGGGGATGAGCAGTACTTC.

V is TRBV6-5 and J is TRBJ2-1; a possible D gene is TRBD2 (6 bases). Germline values: CDR1 MNHEY, CDR2 SVGAGI. Between the trimmed V and J ends, which lost 10 bases and 9 bases, there was a span of 22 bases. The CDR3 spans 14 residues. As DNA, the CDR3 is TGTGCCACCGATCCAAGCGGGTATGGCGGTGAGCAGTTCTTC. Its protein is CATDPSGYGGEQFF.

The J gene is TRBJ2-6, the V gene TRBV7-9; D possibly matches TRBD1 or TRBD2 (5 bases each). The V gene's germline CDR1 is SEHNR and CDR2 FQNEAQ (reference sequence). This CDR3 is built from 16 residues. The ends were cut back, 5 bases at V and 2 bases at J, with 13 bases in the middle. The chain's CDR3 is CASSPPGAAGANVLTF. As DNA, the CDR3 is TGTGCCAGCAGCCCACCCGGGGCAGCTGGGGCCAACGTCCTGACTTTC.

The chain links TRBV12-5 to TRBJ2-7; a weak D match, TRBD1 (5 bases). CDR3 size: 13 residues. V lost 9 bases and J 0 bases, leaving 12 bases between the germline ends. Germline V CDR1 and CDR2: LGHNT, FRNRAP. CDR3 residues: CASQGGDSYEQYF. The CDR3 DNA is TGTGCTAGCCAGGGTGGGGACTCCTACGAGCAGTACTTC.

The chain has TRBV7-9 and TRBJ1-5; TRBD1 aligns across 8 bases. V shed 5 bases, J shed 4 bases, and the junction held 4 bases outside the gene matches. Looked up from germline, CDR1 is SEHNR and CDR2 is FQNEAQ (reference sequence). The CDR3 sequence is 14 residues long. The CDR3 nucleotides are TGTGCCAGCAGCCCACAGGGGGGGAATCAGCCCCAGCATTTT. Translation gives CASSPQGGNQPQHF.

In its sample, this clonotype was seen a few times. The chain employs TRBV6-6 and TRBJ2-7, with a possible D match to TRBD2 (6 bases). Germline V gives CDR1 MNHNY, CDR2 SVGAGI (reference sequence). The CDR3 spans 16 residues. Between the trimmed V and J ends, which lost 5 bases and 1 base, there was a span of 18 bases. The CDR3 DNA sequence: TGTGCCAGCAGTACCTGGACGGGAGATGATTCCTACGAGCAGTACTTC. Translating gives CASSTWTGDDSYEQYF.

The chain joins TRBV4-1 to TRBJ1-2, with D maybe TRBD1 (6 bases). The CDR3 runs 14 residues. Germline V CDR1 and CDR2: MGHRA, YSYEKL. Trimming removed 2 bases at V and 9 bases at J, with 16 bases between. CDR3 protein: CASSQFRTEGSYTF. Here the CDR3 DNA reads TGCGCCAGCAGCCAATTTAGGACAGAGGGAAGCTACACCTTC.

This clonotype was picked up many times. The chain uses TRBV5-1 and TRBJ2-5; TRBD1 matches 9 bases. The CDR3 sequence is 16 residues long. The ends lost 4 bases at V and 5 bases at J; junction bases unmatched: 12. From germline, CDR1 is SGHRS and CDR2 YFSETQ. The CDR3: CASSAITGTGIETQYF. The CDR3 nucleotides are TGCGCCAGCAGCGCTATTACCGGGACAGGGATCGAGACCCAGTACTTC. Looking up the rest from reference TRBV5-1 and TRBJ2-5 gives the full variable domain: KAGVTQTPRYLIKTRGQQVTLSCSPISGHRSVSWYQQTPGQGLQFLFEYFSETQRNKGNFPGRFSGRQFSNSRSEMNVSTLELGDSALYLCASSAITGTGIETQYFGPGTRLLVL.

This chain joins TRBV11-2 and TRBJ2-4; 7 positions agree with TRBD2. The CDR3 is 16 residues long. The V segment lost 6 bases and the J segment 2 bases; nucleotides outside the gene matches: 10. Germline V gives CDR1 SGHAT, CDR2 FQNNGV. DNA of the CDR3: TGTGCCAGCAGGTCCCCGGGGGGAAGATCCAAAAACATTCAGTACTTC. Translating gives CASRSPGGRSKNIQYF.

This clonotype has more than one count but fewer than ten. The chain carries TRBV20-1 and TRBJ2-3, with 11 bases fitting TRBD2. This CDR3 has 15 amino acids. V was pared by 7 bases and J by 1 base, with 7 bases of the junction left unmatched. CDR1 DFQATT and CDR2 SNEGSKA come from the germline V gene (reference sequence). CDR3 in amino acids: CSVASGRLGTDTQYF. The CDR3 coding sequence is TGCAGTGTAGCTAGCGGGAGGCTCGGCACAGATACGCAGTATTTT.

The V and J genes are TRBV6-6 and TRBJ2-5; TRBD1 aligns across 8 bases. Germline loops: CDR1 MNHNY, CDR2 SVGAGI (reference sequence). The CDR3 is made up of 13 amino acids. V lost 5 bases, J lost 7 bases, and 6 bases stayed unmatched. CDR3 bases: TGTGCCAGCAGTCTCGGACAGGGCGGGACCCAGTACTTC. Translated, it gives CASSLGQGGTQYF.

The CDR3: CASSTTERAYEQYF. In DNA form, the CDR3 reads TGTGCCAGCAGCACAACCGAGAGGGCCTACGAGCAGTACTTC. The chain employs TRBV7-9 and TRBJ2-7; D perhaps matches TRBD2 (5 bases). The CDR3 has 14 residues. Per the germline V gene, CDR1 is SEHNR and CDR2 is FQNEAQ (reference sequence). The V end lost 5 bases, the J end lost 2 bases, and 13 bases lay between the germline ends.

This chain joins TRBV7-2 and TRBJ2-3; TRBD2 matches at 16 bases. J was trimmed by 4 bases and V by 1 base; bases with no gene match: 11. The germline V gene has CDR1 SGHTA and CDR2 FQGNSA. This CDR3 has 20 amino acids. CDR3 sequence: CASSLGPGLAGGRLADTQYF. The CDR3 DNA sequence: TGTGCCAGCAGCTTAGGGCCGGGACTAGCGGGGGGGCGCTTGGCAGATACGCAGTATTTT.

This clonotype has a handful of counts. The chain links TRBV5-1 to TRBJ1-2, with 7 bases identical to TRBD1. V shed 8 bases, J shed 5 bases, and the junction held 3 bases outside the gene matches. Germline V gene lookup returns CDR1 SGHRS and CDR2 YFSETQ. The CDR3 contains 11 residues. The CDR3 region has the DNA TGCGCCAGTGACAGGGATTATGGCTACACCTTC. Protein sequence: CASDRDYGYTF.

The chain couples TRBV3-1 to TRBJ2-3, with D hard to call. CDR3 length: 14 amino acids. Trimming took off 3 bases at V and 4 bases at J, with 11 bases between the two ends. Per the germline V gene, CDR1 is LGHDT and CDR2 is YNNKEL (reference sequence). DNA for the CDR3: TGTGCCAGCAGCCAGGTGTTAGATCCAGATACGCAGTATTTT. Protein: CASSQVLDPDTQYF.

The CDR3 DNA is TGTGCCAGCAGTTACCAAATCAAAAGAGTTACAGGGGGTAATGAGCAGTTCTTC. Its translation: CASSYQIKRVTGGNEQFF. The rearrangement joins TRBV6-2 or TRBV6-3 to TRBJ2-1, with TRBD1 matching over 8 bases. CDR3 length: 18 amino acids. Germline assignment: CDR1 MNHEY and CDR2 SVGEGT. The J segment lost 7 bases and the V segment lost 2 bases, leaving 16 bases of the junction unmatched.

Here the CDR3 reads CASSFRQGMNNEQFF. The CDR3, as DNA: TGTGCCAGCAGCTTTAGACAGGGGATGAACAATGAGCAGTTCTTC. V and J are TRBV7-9 and TRBJ2-1; 8 nucleotides agree with TRBD1. The trim removed 3 bases at V and 5 bases at J, leaving 6 bases unmatched. Per germline, CDR1 SEHNR and CDR2 FQNEAQ (reference sequence). CDR3 length: 15 amino acids.

This chain connects TRBV9 to TRBJ1-2; 10 nucleotides line up with TRBD1. Trimming took 3 bases from V and 6 from J; bases not matched to a gene: 8. CDR3 size: 15 residues. Germline V gene sequence: CDR1 SGDLS, CDR2 YYNGEE. The CDR3 sequence: CASSGDRGRGDGYTF. Written as DNA, the CDR3 is TGTGCCAGCAGCGGTGACAGGGGGCGCGGGGATGGCTACACCTTC.

This clonotype has only a few counts. This chain joins TRBV12-3 or TRBV12-4 and TRBJ2-1; weak D call: TRBD2 (5 bases). V gave up 8 bases and J gave up 2 bases, with 16 bases separating them. This CDR3 comprises 15 residues. CDR3 sequence (DNA): TGTGCCAGCCTATCCAATTCGGGAACCTACAATGAGCAGTTCTTC. This encodes CASLSNSGTYNEQFF.

The DNA of the CDR3 is TGCAGTGCTAGAGTACCAGGAAGGAGCTCCTACGAGCAGTACTTC. It is translated as CSARVPGRSSYEQYF. V gene TRBV20-1 combines with J gene TRBJ2-7, with D unclear. This CDR3 is 15 amino acids long. Germline CDR1 reads DFQATT; CDR2 reads SNEGSKA (reference sequence). V lost 1 base and J 0 bases, leaving 13 bases between the germline ends.

The sample holds a few counts of this clonotype. The rearrangement links TRBV15 to TRBJ1-4, with D perhaps matching TRBD1 (5 bases). Germline CDR1 reads LNHNV; CDR2 reads YYDKDF (reference sequence). Between the trimmed V and J ends, which lost 3 bases and 0 bases, there was a span of 11 bases. There are 16 residues in the CDR3. The chain's CDR3 is CATSSGGRATNEKLFF. CDR3 DNA: TGTGCCACCAGCAGTGGGGGAAGGGCAACTAATGAAAAACTGTTTTTT.

The genes are TRBV29-1 and TRBJ2-5; the D gene is possibly TRBD2 (5 bases). Germline V gene lookup returns CDR1 SQVTM and CDR2 ANQGSEA. CDR3 length: 12 residues. Trimming removed 3 bases from V and 5 bases from J, with 10 bases in between. The CDR3 DNA reads as TGCAGCGTTGAGGCTAGCTGGGAGACCCAGTACTTC. It yields the protein CSVEASWETQYF.

The sample holds a few counts of this clonotype. J is TRBJ2-1 and V is TRBV30; 11 bases agree with TRBD2. Per the germline V gene, CDR1 is GTSNPN and CDR2 is SVGIG (reference sequence). Trimming at V came to 0 bases and at J to 7 bases, leaving 8 bases not matched to a gene. There are 16 residues in the CDR3. CDR3 loop: CAWSVRLAGGYNEQFF. In DNA, the CDR3 is TGTGCCTGGAGTGTACGGTTAGCGGGGGGGTATAATGAGCAGTTCTTC. Variable domain in full (rest from reference TRBV30 and TRBJ2-1): SQTIHQWPATLVQPVGSPLSLECTVEGTSNPNLYWYRQAAGRGLQLLFYSVGIGQISSEVPQNLSASRPQDRQFILSSKKLLLSDSGFYLCAWSVRLAGGYNEQFFGPGTRLTVL.

Of note for this clonotype: Relative to the germline gene, one junction end is altered; a read error may explain this. The chain carries TRBV10-3 and TRBJ2-7, with 10 positions matching TRBD2. This CDR3 region has 17 residues. Germline V lookup: CDR1 ENHRY, CDR2 SYGVKD. CDR3 amino acids: CAISGAAGGTLSSEQYF. CDR3 DNA sequence: TGCGCCATCAGTGGGGCAGCGGGAGGGACCCTCTCCTCCGAGCAGTACTTC.

The J gene is TRBJ2-5, the V gene TRBV6-5; D is uncertain. The CDR3 is 13 residues long. The germline V and J ends were trimmed by 8 bases and 5 bases, with 15 bases remaining between them. Germline V gene sequence: CDR1 MNHEY, CDR2 SVGAGI. CDR3 sequence: CASRRRVQETQYF. Here the CDR3 DNA reads TGTGCCAGCCGACGGAGAGTCCAGGAGACCCAGTACTTC.

The sample holds one count of this clonotype. The V call is TRBV5-1, the J call TRBJ2-7; 8 bases map to TRBD1. Trimming at V came to 4 bases and at J to 4 bases, leaving 7 bases not matched to a gene. Germline V gives CDR1 SGHRS, CDR2 YFSETQ. The length of the CDR3 is 14 residues. For the CDR3, the DNA is TGCGCCAGCAGCAAGGGACAGGAACAGTACGAGCAGTACTTC. It specifies CASSKGQEQYEQYF.

The chain joins TRBV3-1 to TRBJ2-1; D possibly corresponds to TRBD2 (7 bases). V was clipped by 0 bases and J by 12 bases, with 12 bases between them. Germline V lookup: CDR1 LGHDT, CDR2 YNNKEL (reference sequence). CDR3 length: 13 amino acids. The CDR3 DNA follows: TGTGCCAGCAGCCAAGATGGGGGGGCTACGCAGTTCTTC. Its protein is CASSQDGGATQFF.